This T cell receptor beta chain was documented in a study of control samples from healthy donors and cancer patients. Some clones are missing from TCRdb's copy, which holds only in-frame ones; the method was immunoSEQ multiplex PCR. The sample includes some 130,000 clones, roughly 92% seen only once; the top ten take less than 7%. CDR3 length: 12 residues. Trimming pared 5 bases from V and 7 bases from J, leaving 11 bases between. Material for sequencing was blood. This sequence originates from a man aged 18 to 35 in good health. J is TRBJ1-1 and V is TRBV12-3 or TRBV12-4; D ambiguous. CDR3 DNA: TGTGCCAGCAGTGTACGGAACCTTGAAGCTTTCTTT. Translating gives CASSVRNLEAFF.